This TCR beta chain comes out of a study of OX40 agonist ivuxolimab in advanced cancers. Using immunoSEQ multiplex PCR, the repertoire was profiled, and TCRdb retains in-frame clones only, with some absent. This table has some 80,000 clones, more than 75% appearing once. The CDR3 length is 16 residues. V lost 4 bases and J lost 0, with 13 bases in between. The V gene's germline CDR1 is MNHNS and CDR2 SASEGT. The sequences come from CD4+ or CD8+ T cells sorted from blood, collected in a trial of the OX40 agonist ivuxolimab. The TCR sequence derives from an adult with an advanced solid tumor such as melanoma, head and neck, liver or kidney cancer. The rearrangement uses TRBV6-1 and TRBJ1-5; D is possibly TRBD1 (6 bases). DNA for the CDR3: TGTGCCAGCAGTGCCCAGAGGGGGGCTAGCAATCAGCCCCAGCATTTT. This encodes CASSAQRGASNQPQHF.